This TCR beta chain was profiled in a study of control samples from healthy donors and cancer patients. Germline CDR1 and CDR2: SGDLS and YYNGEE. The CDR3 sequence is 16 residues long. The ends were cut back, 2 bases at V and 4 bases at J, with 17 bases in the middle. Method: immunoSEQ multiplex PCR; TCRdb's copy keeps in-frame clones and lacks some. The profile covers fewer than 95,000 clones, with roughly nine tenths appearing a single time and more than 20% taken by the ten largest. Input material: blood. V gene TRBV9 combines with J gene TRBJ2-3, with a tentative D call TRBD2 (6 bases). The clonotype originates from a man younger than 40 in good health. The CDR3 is CASSVKGGVVADTQYF. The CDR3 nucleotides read TGTGCCAGCAGCGTTAAAGGCGGGGTTGTCGCAGATACGCAGTATTTT.